What follows are 23 T cell receptor beta chains derived from one specimen sequenced in a study of T cells in women clearing cervical HPV infection (dated by TCRdb to about 2018). Receptors were amplified or captured by the immunoSEQ multiplex PCR assay. TCRdb stores this immuneACCESS table with in-frame sequences only. Part of the clones is absent; in the studies checked, under half of the shortfall reflects unresolved V genes, and no reason is known for the rest. This sample's table carries over 15,000 clones. The ten biggest clones cover approximately 7.1% of the sample. Input material: blood buffy coat. The receptors were gathered from a woman aged 18 to 69 with a cervical HPV16 infection that either progressed to CIN3+ or cleared (not recorded which).

As regards this clone: Read coverage stops 3 residues before the CDR3 terminus; the germline J gene supplies the remainder. V is TRBV2 and J is TRBJ2-1; D is uncertain. Between the trimmed V and J ends, which lost 1 base and 4 bases, there was a span of 11 bases. CDR3 size: 15 residues. CDR1 is SNHLY and CDR2 is FYNNEI in the germline V gene. CDR3 residues: CASSEVAFPYNEQFF. The DNA read from the CDR3 is TGTGCCAGCAGTGAAGTAGCCTTCCCTTACAATGAG.

As to this clone: The CDR3 extends 3 residues past the end of the read, so its final part is completed from the germline J gene. The chain employs TRBV28 and TRBJ1-4; D perhaps matches TRBD1 (6 bases). The ends were cut back, 3 bases at V and 3 bases at J, with 17 bases in the middle. The CDR3 is made up of 17 amino acids. Looked up from germline, CDR1 is MDHEN and CDR2 is SYDVKM. CDR3 DNA (partial): TGTGCCAGCAGTTTTCCCTCTACAGGGAGTTCTAATGAAAAA. Amino acid sequence: CASSFPSTGSSNEK. The CDR3 reads in full as CASSFPSTGSSNEKLFF.

With regard to this clone: Read sequence stops 3 residues before the CDR3 end, and the germline J gene provides the missing end. The chain uses TRBV5-1 and TRBJ2-1; TRBD2 is a possible D gene (7 bases). The CDR3 contains 14 residues. Per germline, CDR1 SGHRS and CDR2 YFSETQ. V was trimmed by 4 bases and J by 5 bases, leaving 13 bases between them. CDR3: CASSPEGGDNEQFF. Partial CDR3 DNA: TGCGCCAGCAGCCCCGAGGGGGGGGACAATGAG.

For this clone: The sequenced fragment ends 3 residues before the CDR3 boundary, so the rest is inferred from the germline J gene. The chain couples TRBV19 to TRBJ1-1; tentatively, D is TRBD1 (5 bases). Per germline, CDR1 LNHDA and CDR2 SQIVND (reference sequence). With 5 bases removed from V and 4 bases from J, the gap between germline ends came to 11 bases. The CDR3 totals 13 residues. The CDR3 region is CASSEGLGTEAFF. The DNA read from the CDR3 is TGTGCCAGTAGTGAGGGGCTAGGCACTGAA.

CDR3 bases read: TGCGCCAGCAACCAGGGCCGAGTGAACACTGAA. Protein: CASNQGRVNTE. The whole CDR3 sequence is CASNQGRVNTEAFF. The rearrangement joins TRBV10-2 to TRBJ1-1; the D gene is possibly TRBD1 (5 bases). The read stops 3 residues short of the end of the CDR3; the missing end is completed from the germline J gene. This CDR3 contains 14 residues. With 7 bases removed from V and 0 bases from J, the gap between germline ends came to 12 bases. CDR1 and CDR2 (germline): WSHSY, SAAADI.

Here the CDR3 reads CSVYTGNNSPLHF. The CDR3 DNA, read in part, is TGCAGCGTATATACAGGAAATAATTCACCC. The chain combines TRBV29-1 with TRBJ1-6, with D maybe TRBD1 (5 bases). The CDR3 goes on 3 residues after the read ends, and that part is filled in from the germline J gene. The germline CDR1 and CDR2 sequences are SQVTM and ANQGSEA. CDR3 size: 13 residues. V was shortened by 6 bases and J by 5 bases, with 11 bases between the two germline ends. The entire variable domain, with the rest obtained from reference TRBV29-1 and TRBJ1-6, is as follows: SAVISQKPSRDICQRGTSLTIQCQVDSQVTMMFWYRQQPGQSLTLIATANQGSEATYESGFVIDKFPISRPNLTFSTLTVSNMSPEDSSIYLCSVYTGNNSPLHFGNGTRLTVT.

Of note for this clone: The read ends 3 residues early relative to the CDR3; the germline J gene fills the gap. This rearrangement joins TRBV18 to TRBJ2-5; D gene uncertain. V lost 1 base, J lost 2 bases, and 11 bases lay in between. This CDR3 has 15 residues. The germline CDR1 and CDR2 sequences are KGHSH and LQKENI. The sequenced CDR3 bases are TGTGCCAGCTCACCACTTGCAGGTCAACAAGAGACC. As protein: CASSPLAGQQET. The whole CDR3 sequence is CASSPLAGQQETQYF.

Remarks on this clone: From the germline J gene comes the end of the CDR3, since the read stops 3 residues before it. The V gene is TRBV20-1, the J gene TRBJ2-3; 9 bases are a match to TRBD2. From germline, CDR1 is DFQATT and CDR2 SNEGSKA (reference sequence). J lost 4 bases, V lost 6 bases, and 5 bases had no gene match. This CDR3 contains 13 residues. The CDR3 DNA, read in part, is TGCAGTGCCATAGGACTAGCGTCAGATACG. This encodes CSAIGLASDT. The CDR3 as a whole reads CSAIGLASDTQYF.

Concerning this clone: The read ends 3 residues early relative to the CDR3; the germline J gene fills the gap. The chain is built from TRBV19 and TRBJ1-1, with 9 bases matching TRBD1. With V trimmed by 5 bases and J by 2 bases, 3 bases remained unmatched. Per germline, CDR1 LNHDA and CDR2 SQIVND (reference sequence). The length of the CDR3 is 14 residues. CDR3 loop: CASSQTGGNTEAFF. CDR3 DNA (partial): TGTGCCAGTAGTCAGACAGGGGGAAACACTGAA.

This clone is classed as medium-sized (0.01 to 0.1%) by frequency. The read gets to within 3 residues of the CDR3 end, and the germline J gene fills in the rest. V is TRBV18 and J is TRBJ2-4; 14 nucleotides align to TRBD2. V lost 3 bases, J lost 4 bases, and 8 bases stayed unmatched. The CDR3 has 18 amino acids. Germline CDR1 reads KGHSH; CDR2 reads LQKENI. The CDR3 bases that were read are TGTGCCAGCTCACCTCCGGGACTAGCGGGGGCCGTTAAAAACATT. Residues: CASSPPGLAGAVKNI. The full CDR3 protein reads CASSPPGLAGAVKNIQYF.

The CDR3 spells CASSPPAGLGTEAFF. The CDR3 DNA, read in part, is TGTGCCAGCTCACCACCGGCAGGACTGGGCACTGAA. This chain joins TRBV18 and TRBJ1-1; D remains unclear. Sequencing ends 3 residues short of the CDR3 end; the germline J gene provides the rest. The CDR3 covers 15 residues. CDR1 and CDR2 (germline): KGHSH, LQKENI. Deletions cut 0 bases from V and 4 bases from J, with 12 bases between. Looking up the rest from reference TRBV18 and TRBJ1-1 gives the full variable domain: NAGVMQNPRHLVRRRGQEARLRCSPMKGHSHVYWYRQLPEEGLKFMVYLQKENIIDESGMPKERFSAEFPKEGPSILRIQQVVRGDSAAYFCASSPPAGLGTEAFFGQGTRLTVV.

This clone is labeled medium-sized (0.01 to 0.1%) based on frequency. The covered CDR3 bases are TGTGCCAGCAGCTTTACAGGGGGCCCTGAGACTAATGAAAAA. This sequence encodes CASSFTGGPETNEK. The CDR3, in full, reads CASSFTGGPETNEKLFF. The chain combines TRBV7-8 with TRBJ1-4; 9 nucleotides line up with TRBD1. The CDR3 extends 3 residues past the end of the read, so its final part is completed from the germline J gene. The CDR3 consists of 17 residues. J was trimmed by 2 bases and V by 3 bases; bases with no gene match: 7. The germline V gene has CDR1 SGHVS and CDR2 FQNEAQ. The whole variable domain, remainder taken from reference TRBV7-8 and TRBJ1-4, is GAGVSQSPRYKVAKRGQDVALRCDPISGHVSLFWYQQALGQGPEFLTYFQNEAQLDKSGLPSDRFFAERPEGSVSTLKIQRTQQEDSAVYLCASSFTGGPETNEKLFFGSGTQLSVL.

Comment on this clone: The read halts 3 residues ahead of the CDR3 end, with the missing end drawn from the germline J gene. This sequence joins TRBV12-5 and TRBJ2-7; no clear D. This CDR3 region has 13 residues. V was clipped by 4 bases and J by 0 bases, with 7 bases between them. The germline CDR1 and CDR2 sequences are LGHNT and FRNRAP. CDR3 sequence: CASGYTASYEQYF. The covered CDR3 bases are TGTGCTAGTGGTTACACAGCCTCCTACGAG.

CDR3 DNA (partial): TGCGCCAGCAGCCGAACTAGCGGAGCCTACAATGAG. This encodes CASSRTSGAYNE. The whole CDR3 sequence reads CASSRTSGAYNEQFF. The rearrangement uses TRBV4-1 and TRBJ2-1, with 8 bases matching TRBD2. Read sequence stops 3 residues before the CDR3 end, and the germline J gene provides the missing end. The CDR3 loop spans 15 amino acids. Germline V lookup: CDR1 MGHRA, CDR2 YSYEKL. V lost 4 bases, J lost 2 bases, and 4 bases stayed unmatched.

In regard to this clone: The read ends 3 residues before the CDR3 terminus; that terminus is restored from the germline J gene. V is TRBV5-8 and J is TRBJ2-3; TRBD2 agrees at 7 bases. Germline lookup yields CDR1 SGHTS and CDR2 YDEGEE. Trimming took 9 bases from V and 5 from J; bases not matched to a gene: 12. The CDR3 extends over 14 amino acids. This CDR3 reads CATYAGVDEDTQYF. The DNA read from the CDR3 is TGTGCCACTTACGCGGGGGTGGATGAAGATACG.

Remarks on this clone: With the read ending 3 residues before the CDR3 end, the germline J gene is used to fill in that end. This chain links TRBV18 with TRBJ2-3, with a tentative D call TRBD1 (6 bases). V dropped 4 bases and J dropped 0 bases, with 11 bases sitting between them. The CDR3 runs 15 residues. Germline values: CDR1 KGHSH, CDR2 LQKENI. The part of the CDR3 DNA that was read is TGTGCCAGCTCACTCTTACAGGGTAGCACAGATACG. Its protein is CASSLLQGSTDT. The entire CDR3 protein reads CASSLLQGSTDTQYF.

Of note for this clone: The sequence runs out 3 residues before the end of the CDR3; the remainder is reconstructed from the germline J gene. The chain couples TRBV5-1 to TRBJ1-2; 7 nucleotides match TRBD1. With V trimmed by 1 base and J by 6 bases, 3 bases remained unmatched. The CDR3 covers 13 residues. The germline CDR1 and CDR2 sequences are SGHRS and YFSETQ. The part of the CDR3 DNA that was read is TGCGCCAGCAGCTTGACCAGGGGGGATGGC. This encodes CASSLTRGDG. The complete CDR3 sequence is CASSLTRGDGYTF.

Note on this clone: The CDR3 end lies 3 residues beyond the end of the read and is filled in from the germline J gene. This chain links TRBV2 with TRBJ2-5; D is possibly TRBD1 (6 bases). Germline V lookup: CDR1 SNHLY, CDR2 FYNNEI. Trimming pared 8 bases from V and 5 bases from J, leaving 15 bases between. The CDR3 sequence is 13 residues long. This chain's CDR3 is CASHTGPRETQYF. The sequenced part of the CDR3 DNA is TGTGCCAGCCACACAGGGCCCCGGGAGACC. The complete variable domain, with remaining parts taken from reference TRBV2 and TRBJ2-5, reads EPEVTQTPSHQVTQMGQEVILRCVPISNHLYFYWYRQILGQKVEFLVSFYNNEISEKSEIFDDQFSVERPDGSNFTLKIRSTKLEDSAMYFCASHTGPRETQYFGPGTRLLVL.

As for this clone: Sequencing ends 3 residues short of the CDR3 end; the germline J gene provides the rest. V is TRBV19 and J is TRBJ1-4, with 9 bases aligning to TRBD1. Trimming removed 5 bases from V and 8 bases from J; junction bases left unmatched: 9. This CDR3 has 15 amino acids. Germline lookup yields CDR1 LNHDA and CDR2 SQIVND (reference sequence). CDR3 loop: CASSAWDRVSEKLFF. The CDR3 bases that were read are TGTGCCAGTAGTGCGTGGGACAGGGTGAGCGAAAAA. Supplemented by reference TRBV19 and TRBJ1-4, the full variable domain reads DGGITQSPKYLFRKEGQNVTLSCEQNLNHDAMYWYRQDPGQGLRLIYYSQIVNDFQKGDIAEGYSVSREKKESFPLTVTSAQKNPTAFYLCASSAWDRVSEKLFFGSGTQLSVL.

On this clone: Read coverage stops 3 residues before the CDR3 terminus; the germline J gene supplies the remainder. The chain recombines TRBV5-1 with TRBJ1-6; D is perhaps TRBD1 (5 bases). CDR3 length: 16 amino acids. The germline V and J ends were trimmed by 4 bases and 10 bases, with 21 bases remaining between them. CDR1 is SGHRS and CDR2 is YFSETQ in the germline V gene. Incomplete CDR3 DNA: TGCGCCAGCAGCACGGGGGGAGAGGGGATCGGGTCACCC. Encoded protein: CASSTGGEGIGSP. In full, the CDR3 reads CASSTGGEGIGSPLHF.

Points on this clone: The CDR3 end is not reached by the read, which stops 3 residues before it; the germline J gene fills it in. The gene calls are TRBV5-1 and TRBJ2-7; 9 bases are shared with TRBD1. This CDR3 comprises 14 residues. The V gene end was trimmed by 2 bases and the J gene end by 6 bases; junction bases not matched to a gene: 6. In germline, CDR1 is SGHRS, CDR2 YFSETQ. The CDR3 region is CASSLTGGQVEQYF. CDR3 DNA (partial): TGCGCCAGCAGCTTAACAGGGGGCCAGGTCGAG.

As regards this clone: The CDR3 end lies 3 residues beyond the end of the read and is filled in from the germline J gene. This chain links TRBV9 with TRBJ2-3, with D perhaps matching TRBD1 or TRBD2 (5 bases each). V was clipped by 3 bases and J by 2 bases, with 22 bases between them. The V gene's germline CDR1 is SGDLS and CDR2 YYNGEE. The CDR3 has 18 amino acids. CDR3 DNA (partial): TGTGCCAGCAGCGAACCCGGGAATATGACAGAATACACAGATACG. Residues: CASSEPGNMTEYTDT. The CDR3, in full, reads CASSEPGNMTEYTDTQYF.

CDR3 protein: CASSEARFRQNYGYTF. The CDR3 bases that were read are TGTGCCAGCAGTGAAGCGCGATTTAGACAGAACTATGGC. The chain has TRBV6-1 and TRBJ1-2; a possible D gene is TRBD1 (5 bases). The read ends 3 residues before the CDR3 terminus; that terminus is restored from the germline J gene. Germline V lookup: CDR1 MNHNS, CDR2 SASEGT. With 0 bases removed from V and 2 bases from J, the gap between germline ends came to 13 bases. The CDR3 consists of 16 residues.